The 2 T cell receptor beta chains below come from one sample, sequenced in a study of blood T cell repertoires in COVID-19. Profiling relied on immunoSEQ multiplex PCR, and the TCRdb table lists in-frame clones only, not all of them. This table has about 210,000 clones, 70% to 90% appearing once. The specimen was peripheral blood. These receptor sequences come from a human donor in a cohort sampled during active COVID-19.

This clone showed up just once. The V and J genes are TRBV6-5 and TRBJ1-4; 9 bases align to TRBD1. Germline CDR1 MNHEY, CDR2 SVGAGI. The CDR3 runs 15 residues. Trimming cost V 7 bases and J 8 bases; bases outside gene matches: 11. In DNA form, the CDR3 reads TGTGCCAGCACCGAAACAGGGGGCGCGAGGGAAAAACTGTTTTTT. Residues: CASTETGGAREKLFF.

This chain joins TRBV3-1 (or the pseudogene TRBV3-2) and TRBJ2-1; unclear D gene. The CDR3 sequence is 14 residues long. Per the germline V gene, CDR1 is LGHDT and CDR2 is YNNKEL (reference sequence). The germline V and J ends were trimmed by 2 bases and 10 bases, with 15 bases remaining between them. CDR3 coding DNA: TGTGCCAGCAGCCAATATTCAGGATCCACGGAGCAGTTCTTC. Translation gives CASSQYSGSTEQFF.